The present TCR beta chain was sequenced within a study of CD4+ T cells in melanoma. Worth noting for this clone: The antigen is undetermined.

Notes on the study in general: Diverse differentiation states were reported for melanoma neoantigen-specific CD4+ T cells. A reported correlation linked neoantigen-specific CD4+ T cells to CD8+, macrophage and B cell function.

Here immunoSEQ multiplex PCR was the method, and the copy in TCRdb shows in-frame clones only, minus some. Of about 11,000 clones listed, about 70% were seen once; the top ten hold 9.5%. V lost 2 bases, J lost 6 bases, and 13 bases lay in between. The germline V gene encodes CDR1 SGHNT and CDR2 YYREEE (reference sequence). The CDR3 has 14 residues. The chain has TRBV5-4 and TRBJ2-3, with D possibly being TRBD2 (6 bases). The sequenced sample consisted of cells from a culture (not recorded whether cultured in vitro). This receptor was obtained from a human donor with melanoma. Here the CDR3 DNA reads TGTGCCAGCAGCTTTTCGACTAGGAAGGATACGCAGTATTTT. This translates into CASSFSTRKDTQYF. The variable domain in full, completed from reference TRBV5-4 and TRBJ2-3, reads ETGVTQSPTHLIKTRGQQVTLRCSSQSGHNTVSWYQQALGQGPQFIFQYYREEENGRGNFPPRFSGLQFPNYSSELNVNALELDDSALYLCASSFSTRKDTQYFGPGTRLTVL.